This TCR beta chain was profiled in a study of T cells in Graves' hyperthyroidism and ophthalmopathy. Trimming pared 6 bases from V and 2 bases from J, leaving 13 bases between. Germline CDR1 SGHTA, CDR2 FQGTGA. The CDR3 extends over 14 amino acids. Amplification of TCR beta CDR3 regions used RNA as the template. The HTBI primer set was used in a first-round RT-PCR of the TCR CDR3. TCRdb passed the multiplex PCR reads through MiXCR, listing each CDR3 protein once. The data contain hundreds of thousands of distinct CDR3 sequences, roughly 46% of them singletons. This rearrangement joins TRBV7-3 to TRBJ1-2, with D uncertain. Material: peripheral blood or thyroid tissue (not recorded which). The TCR comes from a woman between 18 and 29 years old with Graves' hyperthyroidism. Written as DNA, the CDR3 is TGTGCCAGCAGTTTCATGGCAGACAACTATGGCTACACCTTC. It specifies CASSFMADNYGYTF. The full variable domain, rest sourced from reference TRBV7-3 and TRBJ1-2, is GAGVSQTPSNKVTEKGKYVELRCDPISGHTALYWYRQSLGQGPEFLIYFQGTGAADDSGLPNDRFFAVRPEGSVSTLKIQRTERGDSAVYLCASSFMADNYGYTFGSGTRLTVV.